A single sample gave rise to the 7 T cell receptor beta chains below, sequenced in a study of tumor-infiltrating lymphocytes in oesophageal squamous cell carcinoma. TCRdb reprocessed the PCR reads with MiXCR, giving one entry per CDR3 protein. The repertoire holds about 14,000 distinct CDR3 sequences, with roughly half as singletons. Sample: blood. Every receptor here comes from a male donor with esophageal squamous cell carcinoma.

The chain employs TRBV6-6 and TRBJ2-1, with no clear D. The germline V gene encodes CDR1 MNHNY and CDR2 SVGAGI (reference sequence). Trimming shortened V by 0 bases and J by 5 bases, and 11 bases separated the two germline ends. This CDR3 is 15 amino acids long. The CDR3 here is CASSYSSRRDNEQFF. The CDR3 DNA reads TGTGCCAGCAGTTACTCGAGCAGGAGAGACAATGAGCAGTTCTTC.

This sequence joins TRBV28 and TRBJ2-7, with D perhaps matching TRBD2 (6 bases). CDR1 is MDHEN and CDR2 is SYDVKM in the germline V gene. Trimming removed 10 bases from V and 7 bases from J, with 23 bases in between. The CDR3 covers 14 residues. The CDR3 spells CATYGGTVAWEQYF. The CDR3 DNA follows: TGTGCCACCTATGGGGGGACGGTTGCTTGGGAGCAGTACTTC.

The V call is TRBV11-2, the J call TRBJ2-4; D uncertain. The J call could be wrong; TRBJ2-6 is a better fit for the DNA end. This CDR3 spans 12 amino acids. The germline V gene has CDR1 SGHAT and CDR2 FQNNGV. DNA for the CDR3: TGTGCCAGAACCAGGGGGGCCAACGTCCTGACTTTC. This gives the protein CARTRGANVLTF.

By share, this clonotype counts as medium-sized. This chain's CDR3 is CASSGGYNEKLFF. CDR3 in DNA: TGTGCCAGCAGTGGGGGATATAATGAAAAACTGTTTTTT. V gene TRBV6-1 combines with J gene TRBJ1-4; D is undetermined. This CDR3 is built from 13 residues. The ends were cut back, 4 bases at V and 4 bases at J, with 7 bases in the middle. Germline V gene sequence: CDR1 MNHNS, CDR2 SASEGT.

V is TRBV7-3 and J is TRBJ2-7; D might be TRBD1 (5 bases). The J call is in doubt because the DNA end fits TRBJ2-5 better. CDR1 and CDR2 (germline): SGHTA, FQGTGA. There are 14 residues in the CDR3. The CDR3 loop is CASSLRQGQETQYF. For the CDR3, the DNA is TGTGCCAGCAGCTTACGGCAGGGACAAGAGACCCAGTACTTC.

Judged by abundance, this clonotype is medium-sized. The CDR3 is CASSLDGYNEQYF. For the CDR3, the DNA is TGTGCCAGCAGCTTGGACGGTTACAATGAGCAGTACTTC. V usage is TRBV7-2 and J usage is TRBJ2-7; D remains unclear. The CDR3 has 13 amino acids. Germline V CDR1 and CDR2: SGHTA, FQGNSA. V was shortened by 3 bases and J by 7 bases, with 13 bases between the two germline ends.

The chain joins TRBV3-1 to TRBJ2-7; D may be TRBD1 (5 bases). The germline gives CDR1 LGHDT, CDR2 YNNKEL (reference sequence). V gave up 2 bases and J gave up 7 bases, with 21 bases separating them. The CDR3 contains 16 residues. The chain's CDR3 is CASSQQGRPGLREQYF. DNA for the CDR3: TGTGCCAGCAGCCAACAGGGCAGACCGGGTCTCCGGGAGCAGTACTTC.